This T cell receptor (beta chain) was observed in a study of early T cells in non-severe SARS-CoV-2 infection. Unique molecular identifier tags were affixed to discrete cDNA molecules. TCRdb independently ran MiXCR on the 5' RACE reads; one entry per CDR3 protein. The data show 85,000 to 120,000 distinct CDR3 sequences, under 15% seen once. Per germline, CDR1 SGHVS and CDR2 FNYEAQ. The CDR3 is 16 amino acids. J was trimmed by 3 bases and V by 3 bases; bases with no gene match: 10. Whole-study findings and limits: The matching step, a VDJdb search, favored anti-spike CD8 responses and missed private and CD4 specificities.

The sample holds many counts of this clonotype. Its target is unknown. This receptor was taken from an adult who was a healthcare worker with PCR-confirmed SARS-CoV-2 infection or an uninfected control (not recorded which). The specimen was whole blood. The rearrangement uses TRBV7-6 and TRBJ2-7; 8 bases map to TRBD1. The DNA of the CDR3 is TGTGCCAGCAGCTTCTCGACAGGGGCCCCTAACTACGAGCAGTACTTC. As protein: CASSFSTGAPNYEQYF. Looking up the rest from reference TRBV7-6 and TRBJ2-7 gives the full variable domain: GAGVSQSPRYKVTKRGQDVALRCDPISGHVSLYWYRQALGQGPEFLTYFNYEAQQDKSGLPNDRFSAERPEGSISTLTIQRTEQRDSAMYRCASSFSTGAPNYEQYFGPGTRLTVT.